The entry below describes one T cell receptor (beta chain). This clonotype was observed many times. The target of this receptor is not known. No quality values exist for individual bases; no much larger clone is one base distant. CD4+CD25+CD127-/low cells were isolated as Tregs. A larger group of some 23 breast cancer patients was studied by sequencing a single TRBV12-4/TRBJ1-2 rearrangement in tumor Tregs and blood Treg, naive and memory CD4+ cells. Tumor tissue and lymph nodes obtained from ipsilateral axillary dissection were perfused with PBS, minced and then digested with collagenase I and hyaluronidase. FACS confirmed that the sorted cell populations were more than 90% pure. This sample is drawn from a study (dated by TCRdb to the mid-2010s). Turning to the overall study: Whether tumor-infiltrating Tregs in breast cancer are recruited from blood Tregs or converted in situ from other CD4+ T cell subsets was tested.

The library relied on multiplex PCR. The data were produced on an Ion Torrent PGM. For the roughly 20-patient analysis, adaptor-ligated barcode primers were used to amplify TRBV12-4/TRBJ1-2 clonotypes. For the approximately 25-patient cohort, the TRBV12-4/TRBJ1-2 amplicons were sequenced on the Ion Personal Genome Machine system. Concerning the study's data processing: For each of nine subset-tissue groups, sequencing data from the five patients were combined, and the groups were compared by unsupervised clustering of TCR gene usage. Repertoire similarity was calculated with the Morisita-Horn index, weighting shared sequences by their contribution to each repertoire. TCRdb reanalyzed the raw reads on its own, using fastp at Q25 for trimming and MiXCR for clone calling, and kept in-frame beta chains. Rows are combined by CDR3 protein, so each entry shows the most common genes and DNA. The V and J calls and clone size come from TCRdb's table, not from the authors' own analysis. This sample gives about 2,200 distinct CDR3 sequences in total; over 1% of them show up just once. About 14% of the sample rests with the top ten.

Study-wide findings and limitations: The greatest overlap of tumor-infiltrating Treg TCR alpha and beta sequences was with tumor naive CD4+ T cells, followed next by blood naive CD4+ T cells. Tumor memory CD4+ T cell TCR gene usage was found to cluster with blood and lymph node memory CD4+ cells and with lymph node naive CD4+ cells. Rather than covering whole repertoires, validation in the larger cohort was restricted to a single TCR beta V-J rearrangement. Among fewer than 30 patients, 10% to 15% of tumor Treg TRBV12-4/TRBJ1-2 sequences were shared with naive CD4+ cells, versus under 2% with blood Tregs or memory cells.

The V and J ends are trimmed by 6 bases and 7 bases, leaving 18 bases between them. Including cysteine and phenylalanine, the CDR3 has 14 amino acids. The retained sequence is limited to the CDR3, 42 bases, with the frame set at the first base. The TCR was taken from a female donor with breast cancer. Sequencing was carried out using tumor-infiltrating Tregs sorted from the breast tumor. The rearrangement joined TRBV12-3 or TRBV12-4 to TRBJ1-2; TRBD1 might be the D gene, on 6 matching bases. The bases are TGTGCCAGCAGCCGGACCGGGACAATCGGTGGCTACACCTTC. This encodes CASSRTGTIGGYTF.